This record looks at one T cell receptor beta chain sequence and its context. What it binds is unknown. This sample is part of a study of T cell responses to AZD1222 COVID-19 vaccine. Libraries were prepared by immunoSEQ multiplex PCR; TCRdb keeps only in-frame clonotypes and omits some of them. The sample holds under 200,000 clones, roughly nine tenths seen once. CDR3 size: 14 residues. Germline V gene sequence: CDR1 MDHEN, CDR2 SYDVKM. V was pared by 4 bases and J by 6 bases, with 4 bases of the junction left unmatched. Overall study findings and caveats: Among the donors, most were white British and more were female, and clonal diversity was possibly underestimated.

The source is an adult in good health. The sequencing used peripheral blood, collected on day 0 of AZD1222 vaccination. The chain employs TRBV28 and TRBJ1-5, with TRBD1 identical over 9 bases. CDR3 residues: CASSWDREVQPQHF. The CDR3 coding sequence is TGTGCCAGCAGTTGGGACAGGGAGGTTCAGCCCCAGCATTTT.